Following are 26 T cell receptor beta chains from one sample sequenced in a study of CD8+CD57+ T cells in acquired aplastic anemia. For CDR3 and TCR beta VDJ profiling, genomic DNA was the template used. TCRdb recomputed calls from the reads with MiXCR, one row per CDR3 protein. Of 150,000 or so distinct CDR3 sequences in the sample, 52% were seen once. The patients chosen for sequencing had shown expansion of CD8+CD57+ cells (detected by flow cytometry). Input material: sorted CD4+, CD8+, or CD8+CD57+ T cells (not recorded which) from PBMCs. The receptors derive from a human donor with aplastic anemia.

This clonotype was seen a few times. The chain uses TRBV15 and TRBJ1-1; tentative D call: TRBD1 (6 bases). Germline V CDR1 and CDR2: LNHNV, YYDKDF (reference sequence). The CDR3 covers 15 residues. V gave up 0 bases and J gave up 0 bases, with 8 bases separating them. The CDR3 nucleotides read TGTGCCACCAGCAGAGAGACAGGCATGAACACTGAAGCTTTCTTT. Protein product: CATSRETGMNTEAFF.

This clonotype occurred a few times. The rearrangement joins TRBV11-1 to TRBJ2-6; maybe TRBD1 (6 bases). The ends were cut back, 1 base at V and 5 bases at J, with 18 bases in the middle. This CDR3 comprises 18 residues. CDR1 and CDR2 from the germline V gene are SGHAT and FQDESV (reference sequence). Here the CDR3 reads CASSLGGGGSRRANVLTF. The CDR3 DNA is TGTGCCAGCAGCTTAGGTGGGGGCGGATCTCGCAGGGCCAACGTCCTGACTTTC.

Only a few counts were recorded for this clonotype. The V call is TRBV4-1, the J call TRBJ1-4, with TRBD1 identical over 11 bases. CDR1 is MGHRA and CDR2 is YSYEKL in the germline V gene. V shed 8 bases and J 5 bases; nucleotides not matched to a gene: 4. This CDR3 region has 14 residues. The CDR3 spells CASRGQGANEKLFF. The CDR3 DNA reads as TGCGCCAGCCGCGGACAGGGGGCAAATGAAAAACTGTTTTTT.

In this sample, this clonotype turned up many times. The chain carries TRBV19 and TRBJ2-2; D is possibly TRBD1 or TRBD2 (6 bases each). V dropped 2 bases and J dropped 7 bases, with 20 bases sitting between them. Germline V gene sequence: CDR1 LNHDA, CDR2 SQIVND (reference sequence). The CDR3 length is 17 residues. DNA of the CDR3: TGTGCCAGTAGTATACGTCGCCCGGGGGCTCCGGGCGGGGAGCTGTTTTTT. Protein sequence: CASSIRRPGAPGGELFF.

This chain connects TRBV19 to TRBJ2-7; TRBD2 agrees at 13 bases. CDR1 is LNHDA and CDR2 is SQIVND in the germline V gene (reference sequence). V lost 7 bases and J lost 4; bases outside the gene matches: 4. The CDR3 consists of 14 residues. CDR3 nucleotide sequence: TGTGCCAGTATTGGGACTAGCGGGACGTACGAGCAGTACTTC. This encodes CASIGTSGTYEQYF.

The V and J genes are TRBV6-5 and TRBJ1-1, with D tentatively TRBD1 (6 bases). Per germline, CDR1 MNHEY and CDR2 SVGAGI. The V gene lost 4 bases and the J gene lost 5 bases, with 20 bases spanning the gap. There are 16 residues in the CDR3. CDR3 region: CASSSNGGRGKTEAFF. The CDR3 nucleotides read TGTGCCAGCAGTTCAAACGGGGGGAGGGGGAAAACTGAAGCTTTCTTT.

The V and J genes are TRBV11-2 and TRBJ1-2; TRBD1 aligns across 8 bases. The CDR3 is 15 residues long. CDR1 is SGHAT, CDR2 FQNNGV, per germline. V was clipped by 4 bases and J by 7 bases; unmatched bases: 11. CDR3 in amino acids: CASSSQTGGSGGYTF. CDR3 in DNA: TGTGCCAGCAGCTCCCAAACAGGGGGAAGCGGTGGCTACACCTTC.

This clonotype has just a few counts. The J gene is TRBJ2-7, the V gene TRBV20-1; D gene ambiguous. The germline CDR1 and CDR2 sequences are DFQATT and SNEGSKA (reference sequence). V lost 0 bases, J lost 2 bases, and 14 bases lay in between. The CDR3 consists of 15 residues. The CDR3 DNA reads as TGCAGTGCTAGAGATCCTTCACGAGCCACCTACGAGCAGTACTTC. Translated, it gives CSARDPSRATYEQYF.

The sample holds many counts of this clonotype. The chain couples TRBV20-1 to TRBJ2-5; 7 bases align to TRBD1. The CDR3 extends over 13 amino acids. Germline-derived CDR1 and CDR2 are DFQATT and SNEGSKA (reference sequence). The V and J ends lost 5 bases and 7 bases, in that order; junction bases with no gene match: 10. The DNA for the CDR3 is TGCAGTGCTGGTATGACAGGGCGGGTGACCCAGTACTTC. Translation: CSAGMTGRVTQYF.

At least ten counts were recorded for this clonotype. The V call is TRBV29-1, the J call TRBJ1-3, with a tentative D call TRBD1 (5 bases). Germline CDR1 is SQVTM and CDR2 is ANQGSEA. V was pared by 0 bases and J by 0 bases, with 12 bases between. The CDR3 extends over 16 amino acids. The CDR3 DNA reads TGCAGCGTTGAAGATCGGGCGGGGGTCTCTGGAAACACCATATATTTT. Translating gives CSVEDRAGVSGNTIYF.

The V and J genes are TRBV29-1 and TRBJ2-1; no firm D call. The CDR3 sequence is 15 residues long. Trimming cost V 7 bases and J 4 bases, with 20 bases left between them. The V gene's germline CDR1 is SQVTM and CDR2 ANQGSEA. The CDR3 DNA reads TGCAGCGGGAACACGAGACTCTATGATTACAATGAGCAGTTCTTC. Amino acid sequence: CSGNTRLYDYNEQFF.

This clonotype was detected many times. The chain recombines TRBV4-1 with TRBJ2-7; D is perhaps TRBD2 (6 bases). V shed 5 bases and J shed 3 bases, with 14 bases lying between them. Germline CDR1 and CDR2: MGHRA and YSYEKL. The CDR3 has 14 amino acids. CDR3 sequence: CASSSRDSNYEQYF. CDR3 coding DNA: TGCGCCAGCAGCTCCCGGGACTCCAACTACGAGCAGTACTTC.

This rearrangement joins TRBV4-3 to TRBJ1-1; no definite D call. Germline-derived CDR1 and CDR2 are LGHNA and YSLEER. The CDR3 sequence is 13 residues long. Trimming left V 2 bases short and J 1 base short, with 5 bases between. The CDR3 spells CASSQKANTEAFF. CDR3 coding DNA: TGCGCCAGCAGCCAAAAGGCGAACACTGAAGCTTTCTTT.

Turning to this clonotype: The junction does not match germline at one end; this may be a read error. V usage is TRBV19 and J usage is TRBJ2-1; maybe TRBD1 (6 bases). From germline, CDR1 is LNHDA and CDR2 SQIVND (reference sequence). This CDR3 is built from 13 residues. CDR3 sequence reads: CASSVTGFNEQSF. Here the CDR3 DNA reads TGTGCCAGTAGTGTTACAGGGTTCAATGAGCAGTCCTTC.

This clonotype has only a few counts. CDR3 in amino acids: CASKYRDSPSYEQYF. CDR3 coding DNA: TGTGCCAGCAAGTACCGGGACAGCCCGTCCTACGAGCAGTACTTC. The chain joins TRBV2 to TRBJ2-7; 7 bases map to TRBD1. The V gene end was trimmed by 7 bases and the J gene end by 1 base; junction bases not matched to a gene: 10. The CDR3 runs to 15 residues. CDR1 is SNHLY, CDR2 FYNNEI, per germline.

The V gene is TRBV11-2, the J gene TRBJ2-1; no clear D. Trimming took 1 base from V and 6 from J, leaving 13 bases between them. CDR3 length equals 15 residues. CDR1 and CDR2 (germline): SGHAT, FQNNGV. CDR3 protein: CASSLGLASVNEQFF. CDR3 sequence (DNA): TGTGCCAGCAGCTTAGGATTAGCCAGCGTCAATGAGCAGTTCTTC.

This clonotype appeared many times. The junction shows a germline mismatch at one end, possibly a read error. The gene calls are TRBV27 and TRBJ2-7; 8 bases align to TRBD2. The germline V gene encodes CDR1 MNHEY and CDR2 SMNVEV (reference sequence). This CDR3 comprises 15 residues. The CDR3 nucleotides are TGCGCCAGCAGCTTGGTTGCGGGGGGACCCTACGAGCAGTACTTC. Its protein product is CASSLVAGGPYEQYF.

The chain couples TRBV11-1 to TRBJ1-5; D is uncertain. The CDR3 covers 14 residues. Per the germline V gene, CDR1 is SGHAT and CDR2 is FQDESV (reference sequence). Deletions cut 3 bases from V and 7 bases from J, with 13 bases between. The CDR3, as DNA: TGTGCCAGCAGCTTCACCCCAGTGGGCCAGCCCCAGCATTTT. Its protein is CASSFTPVGQPQHF.

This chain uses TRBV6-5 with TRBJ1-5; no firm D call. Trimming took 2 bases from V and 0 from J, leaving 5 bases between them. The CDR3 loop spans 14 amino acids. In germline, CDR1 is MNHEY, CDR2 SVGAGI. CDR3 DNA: TGTGCCAGCAGTTACACAGATAGCAATCAGCCCCAGCATTTT. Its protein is CASSYTDSNQPQHF.

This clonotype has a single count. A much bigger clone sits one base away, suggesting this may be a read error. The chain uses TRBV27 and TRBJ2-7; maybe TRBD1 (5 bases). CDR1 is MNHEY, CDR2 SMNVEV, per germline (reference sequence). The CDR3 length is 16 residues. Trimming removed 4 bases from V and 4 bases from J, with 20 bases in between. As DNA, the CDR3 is TGTGCCAGCAGTTCCTCGCTAGGGGAAGGCGTATACGAGCAGTACTTC. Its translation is CASSSSLGEGVYEQYF.

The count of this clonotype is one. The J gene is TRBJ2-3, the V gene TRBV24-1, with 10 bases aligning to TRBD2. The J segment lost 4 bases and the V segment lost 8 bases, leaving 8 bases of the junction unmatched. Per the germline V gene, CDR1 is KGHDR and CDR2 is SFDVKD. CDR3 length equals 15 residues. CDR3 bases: TGTGCCACCAATGTAGCGGGGGGCGGACCAGATACGCAGTATTTT. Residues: CATNVAGGGPDTQYF.

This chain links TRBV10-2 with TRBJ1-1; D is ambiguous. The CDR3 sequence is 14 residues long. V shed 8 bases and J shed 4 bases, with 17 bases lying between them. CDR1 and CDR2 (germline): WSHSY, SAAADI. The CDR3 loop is CASGNGVGGTEAFF. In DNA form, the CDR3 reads TGCGCCAGCGGGAACGGGGTGGGTGGCACTGAAGCTTTCTTT.

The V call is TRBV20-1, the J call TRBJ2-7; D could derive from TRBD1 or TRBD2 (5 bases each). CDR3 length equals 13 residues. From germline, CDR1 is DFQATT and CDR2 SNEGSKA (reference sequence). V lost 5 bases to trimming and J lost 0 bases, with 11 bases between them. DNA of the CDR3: TGCAGTGCTGCTTCTGGGGGCTCCTACGAGCAGTACTTC. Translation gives CSAASGGSYEQYF.

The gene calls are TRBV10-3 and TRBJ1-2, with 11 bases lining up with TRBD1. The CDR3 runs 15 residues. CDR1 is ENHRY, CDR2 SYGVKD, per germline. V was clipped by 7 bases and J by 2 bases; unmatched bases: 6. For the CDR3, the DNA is TGTGCCATCACCATAGGACAGGGGGCAAACTATGGCTACACCTTC. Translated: CAITIGQGANYGYTF.

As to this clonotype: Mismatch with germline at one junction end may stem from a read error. The CDR3 protein is CASGEGRKANEKLFF. The CDR3 DNA is TGTGCCAGCGGTGAAGGGAGGAAGGCTAATGAAAAACTGTTTTTT. The chain employs TRBV6-1 and TRBJ1-4; D unclear. This CDR3 has 15 amino acids. Germline V gene data show CDR1 as MNHNS and CDR2 as SASEGT.

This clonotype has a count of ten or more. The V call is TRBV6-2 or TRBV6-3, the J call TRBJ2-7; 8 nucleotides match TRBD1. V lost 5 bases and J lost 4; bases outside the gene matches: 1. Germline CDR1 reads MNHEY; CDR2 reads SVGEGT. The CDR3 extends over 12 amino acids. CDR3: CASSTGGYEQYF. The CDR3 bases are TGTGCCAGCAGTACAGGGGGATACGAGCAGTACTTC.